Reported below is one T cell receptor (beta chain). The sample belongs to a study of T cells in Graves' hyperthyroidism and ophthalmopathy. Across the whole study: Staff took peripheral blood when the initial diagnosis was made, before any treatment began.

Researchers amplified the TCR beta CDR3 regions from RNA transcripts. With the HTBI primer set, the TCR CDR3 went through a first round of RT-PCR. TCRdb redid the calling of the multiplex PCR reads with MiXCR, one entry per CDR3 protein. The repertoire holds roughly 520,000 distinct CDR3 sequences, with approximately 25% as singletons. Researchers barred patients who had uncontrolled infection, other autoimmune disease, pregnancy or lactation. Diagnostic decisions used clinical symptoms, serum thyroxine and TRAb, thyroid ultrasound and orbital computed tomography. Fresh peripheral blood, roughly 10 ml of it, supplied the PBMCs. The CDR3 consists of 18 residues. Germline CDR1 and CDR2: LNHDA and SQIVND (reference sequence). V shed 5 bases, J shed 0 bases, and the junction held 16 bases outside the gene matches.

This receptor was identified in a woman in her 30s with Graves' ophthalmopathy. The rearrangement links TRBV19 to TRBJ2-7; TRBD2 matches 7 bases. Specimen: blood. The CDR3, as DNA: TGTGCCAGTAGTGCGGGAGACACACCGGGACCGAGCTCCTACGAGCAGTACTTC. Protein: CASSAGDTPGPSSYEQYF.